One sample yielded the 22 T cell receptor beta chains listed below, sequenced in a study of OX40 agonist ivuxolimab in advanced cancers. The assay was immunoSEQ multiplex PCR, and TCRdb's table has in-frame clones only and misses some. The repertoire includes approximately 30,000 clones, around nine tenths of them detected once, and 0.92% sits in the top ten. The sample was CD4+ or CD8+ T cells sorted from blood, taken in a trial of the OX40 agonist ivuxolimab. These receptors all come from an adult with an advanced solid tumor such as melanoma, head and neck, liver or kidney cancer.

The chain uses TRBV6-5 and TRBJ2-5; TRBD2 might be the D (5 bases). Germline CDR1 and CDR2: MNHEY and SVGAGI. This CDR3 has 14 amino acids. V shed 6 bases and J shed 4 bases, with 15 bases lying between them. CDR3 residues: CASSPVSAGETQYF. The CDR3 DNA reads TGTGCCAGCAGCCCCGTATCTGCGGGAGAGACCCAGTACTTC.

V gene TRBV7-9 combines with J gene TRBJ1-4; perhaps TRBD1 as D (5 bases). Germline V gives CDR1 SEHNR, CDR2 FQNEAQ (reference sequence). The length of the CDR3 is 16 residues. V gave up 5 bases and J gave up 6 bases, with 19 bases separating them. CDR3 in DNA: TGTGCCAGCAGCGATTTCGGGACCCCCGGGGATGAAAAACTGTTTTTT. Its translation: CASSDFGTPGDEKLFF.

V is TRBV18 and J is TRBJ1-4; D ambiguous. From germline, CDR1 is KGHSH and CDR2 LQKENI. The length of the CDR3 is 20 residues. Trimming left V 1 base short and J 0 bases short, with 21 bases between. CDR3 residues: CASSPRSIGRVGTTNEKLFF. The DNA for the CDR3 is TGTGCCAGCTCACCACGCTCTATTGGACGGGTTGGAACAACTAATGAAAAACTGTTTTTT.

This chain links TRBV28 with TRBJ1-4; no definite D call. Germline V CDR1 and CDR2: MDHEN, SYDVKM. The CDR3 runs to 12 residues. The V end lost 3 bases, the J end lost 2 bases, and 1 base lay between the germline ends. CDR3 protein: CASSFTNEKLFF. CDR3 in DNA: TGTGCCAGCAGTTTTACTAATGAAAAACTGTTTTTT.

The chain recombines TRBV14 with TRBJ1-1, with D uncertain. Trimming removed 5 bases from V and 11 bases from J, with 12 bases in between. CDR1 is SGHDN and CDR2 is FVKESK in the germline V gene. This CDR3 is built from 11 residues. The CDR3 protein is CASSSFGGAFF. In nucleotides, the CDR3 is TGTGCCAGCAGCTCATTCGGAGGGGCTTTCTTT.

The chain couples TRBV20-1 to TRBJ1-1; the D is unclear. This CDR3 has 10 residues. Trimming cost V 1 base and J 11 bases, with 8 bases left between them. Germline CDR1 DFQATT, CDR2 SNEGSKA (reference sequence). The CDR3, as DNA: TGCAGTGCTAGAGCCCTTAATGCTTTCTTT. It yields the protein CSARALNAFF.

The V gene is TRBV6-5, the J gene TRBJ1-1; TRBD1 is a possible D gene (5 bases). The V gene lost 6 bases and the J gene lost 11 bases, with 13 bases spanning the gap. Germline CDR1 MNHEY, CDR2 SVGAGI. The CDR3 contains 11 residues. The DNA for the CDR3 is TGTGCCAGCAGCGGACATGCCGGCGCTTTCTTT. As protein: CASSGHAGAFF.

The sample holds one count of this clone. The gene calls are TRBV5-1 and TRBJ2-5; 10 bases are shared with TRBD2. The CDR3 spans 14 residues. Trimming at V came to 5 bases and at J to 1 base, leaving 2 bases not matched to a gene. Germline V gene sequence: CDR1 SGHRS, CDR2 YFSETQ. CDR3 loop: CASRRLAGQETQYF. The CDR3 DNA sequence: TGCGCCAGCAGGAGACTAGCGGGCCAAGAGACCCAGTACTTC.

The rearrangement joins TRBV7-2 to TRBJ2-7, with 9 positions matching TRBD2. J lost 0 bases, V lost 1 base, and 1 base had no gene match. Germline V gene data show CDR1 as SGHTA and CDR2 as FQGNSA. The CDR3 has 15 amino acids. This CDR3 is CASSLGRGGSYEQYF. CDR3 DNA sequence: TGTGCCAGCAGCTTAGGGCGGGGGGGCTCCTACGAGCAGTACTTC.

The rearrangement joins TRBV29-1 to TRBJ2-7; a weak D match, TRBD1 (7 bases). This CDR3 spans 13 amino acids. V lost 3 bases and J 7 bases, leaving 16 bases between the germline ends. Germline CDR1 reads SQVTM; CDR2 reads ANQGSEA. This CDR3 is CSVDGGGGREQYF. In nucleotides, the CDR3 is TGCAGCGTTGATGGAGGGGGCGGACGGGAGCAGTACTTC.

The V and J genes are TRBV5-1 and TRBJ2-7, with D maybe TRBD2 (6 bases). This CDR3 has 17 amino acids. V lost 2 bases and J 5 bases, leaving 23 bases between the germline ends. Germline V lookup: CDR1 SGHRS, CDR2 YFSETQ. The CDR3 region is CASSFGLLRQGGHEQYF. The CDR3 bases are TGCGCCAGCAGCTTTGGACTATTACGGCAGGGAGGCCACGAGCAGTACTTC. Full variable domain (rest looked up from reference TRBV5-1 and TRBJ2-7): KAGVTQTPRYLIKTRGQQVTLSCSPISGHRSVSWYQQTPGQGLQFLFEYFSETQRNKGNFPGRFSGRQFSNSRSEMNVSTLELGDSALYLCASSFGLLRQGGHEQYFGPGTRLTVT.

The V and J genes are TRBV18 and TRBJ1-1; no clear D. Germline CDR1 KGHSH, CDR2 LQKENI. V lost 2 bases and J lost 5, with 9 bases in between. The CDR3 contains 13 residues. The CDR3 loop reads CASSPTTRTEAFF. CDR3 DNA sequence: TGTGCCAGCTCACCAACTACTCGTACTGAAGCTTTCTTT.

V and J are TRBV7-9 and TRBJ2-3; D is unclear. Germline loops: CDR1 SEHNR, CDR2 FQNEAQ (reference sequence). The CDR3 has 15 amino acids. V lost 1 base, J lost 2 bases, and 10 bases lay in between. CDR3 nucleotides: TGTGCCAGCAGCTTAGAAGGGCAGAACACAGATACGCAGTATTTT. This gives the protein CASSLEGQNTDTQYF.

The chain has TRBV19 and TRBJ1-1, with a tentative D call TRBD1 (5 bases). This CDR3 spans 17 amino acids. Germline values: CDR1 LNHDA, CDR2 SQIVND (reference sequence). V was shortened by 5 bases and J by 0 bases, with 19 bases between the two germline ends. The CDR3 reads CASSLRQGWGLNTEAFF. CDR3 DNA sequence: TGTGCCAGTAGTTTAAGGCAGGGTTGGGGTCTGAACACTGAAGCTTTCTTT. The full variable domain, completed using reference TRBV19 and TRBJ1-1, is DGGITQSPKYLFRKEGQNVTLSCEQNLNHDAMYWYRQDPGQGLRLIYYSQIVNDFQKGDIAEGYSVSREKKESFPLTVTSAQKNPTAFYLCASSLRQGWGLNTEAFFGQGTRLTVV.

V is TRBV5-1 and J is TRBJ1-2, with TRBD1 as a possible D gene (6 bases). The CDR3 is 16 amino acids. Trimming cost V 3 bases and J 8 bases, with 23 bases left between them. CDR1 and CDR2 (germline): SGHRS, YFSETQ. The CDR3 sequence is CASSSRTGGRAIGYTF. The DNA for the CDR3 is TGCGCCAGCAGCTCCCGGACCGGGGGCCGAGCTATAGGCTACACCTTC.

The chain couples TRBV2 to TRBJ1-1; the D is unclear. The germline V gene has CDR1 SNHLY and CDR2 FYNNEI. Trimming pared 4 bases from V and 1 base from J, leaving 10 bases between. The CDR3 is made up of 14 amino acids. The CDR3 spells CASSAWSTNTEAFF. Here the CDR3 DNA reads TGTGCCAGCAGTGCGTGGTCCACGAACACTGAAGCTTTCTTT.

A single count supports this clone. The rearrangement joins TRBV4-1 to TRBJ2-5, with 8 positions matching TRBD2. In germline, CDR1 is MGHRA, CDR2 YSYEKL. The CDR3 runs 14 residues. V lost 4 bases, J lost 7 bases, and 8 bases stayed unmatched. The CDR3 coding sequence is TGCGCCAGCAGCCTGGGCGGGAGGTTTGGGACCCAGTACTTC. It is translated as CASSLGGRFGTQYF.

The J gene is TRBJ2-5, the V gene TRBV12-5; tentative D call: TRBD1 (6 bases). Germline lookup yields CDR1 LGHNT and CDR2 FRNRAP. Between the trimmed V and J ends, which lost 7 bases and 1 base, there was a span of 19 bases. The CDR3 is made up of 16 amino acids. CDR3: CASALFTGMSQETQYF. The CDR3 coding sequence is TGTGCTAGTGCCTTATTTACAGGGATGTCCCAAGAGACCCAGTACTTC.

The rearrangement uses TRBV6-5 and TRBJ2-4; D is ambiguous. V lost 4 bases and J 2 bases, leaving 9 bases between the germline ends. This CDR3 comprises 14 residues. Germline V gives CDR1 MNHEY, CDR2 SVGAGI. CDR3: CASSSPGTKNIQYF. In DNA form, the CDR3 reads TGTGCCAGCAGTTCCCCTGGGACCAAAAACATTCAGTACTTC.

This chain joins TRBV19 and TRBJ1-1, with D hard to call. In germline, CDR1 is LNHDA, CDR2 SQIVND (reference sequence). CDR3 length equals 15 residues. Trimming removed 6 bases at V and 3 bases at J, with 17 bases between. For the CDR3, the DNA is TGTGCCAGTAGGGCAAAGACGGCGGTGTACACTGAAGCTTTCTTT. Protein sequence: CASRAKTAVYTEAFF.

This chain uses TRBV18 with TRBJ1-3, with a possible D match to TRBD1 (5 bases). The germline CDR1 and CDR2 sequences are KGHSH and LQKENI. Deletions cut 3 bases from V and 0 bases from J, with 12 bases between. The CDR3 spans 16 residues. The CDR3 sequence is CASSPGTGDSGNTIYF. DNA for the CDR3: TGTGCCAGCTCACCTGGGACGGGGGACTCTGGAAACACCATATATTTT.

This rearrangement joins TRBV7-8 to TRBJ2-1; a weak D match, TRBD2 (6 bases). This CDR3 has 12 amino acids. V lost 5 bases and J lost 10, with 12 bases in between. The germline V gene has CDR1 SGHVS and CDR2 FQNEAQ. In nucleotides, the CDR3 is TGTGCCAGCAGCCGGGATGGGGGGGAGCAGTTCTTC. Translated, it gives CASSRDGGEQFF.